These 5 T cell receptor beta chains share one sample of origin, sequenced in a study of brain T cells in children with intractable seizures. The method was immunoSEQ multiplex PCR; TCRdb's version includes in-frame clones alone and lacks a portion of them. The sample records about 120,000 clones, approximately 94% being singletons. The source material was peripheral blood, sampled at surgery. These receptors were obtained from a boy less than two years old with hemimegalencephaly and intractable seizures.

The count of this clone is one. V and J are TRBV7-2 and TRBJ2-2, with D perhaps matching TRBD2 (5 bases). Trimming removed 1 base at V and 6 bases at J, with 18 bases between. The germline V gene encodes CDR1 SGHTA and CDR2 FQGNSA. This CDR3 spans 17 amino acids. Written as DNA, the CDR3 is TGTGCCAGCAGCTTAGGTGTTCGACCTACTAGGGCCGGGGAGCTGTTTTTT. This codes for CASSLGVRPTRAGELFF.

The table lists this clone with a few counts. The chain couples TRBV18 to TRBJ2-3; D uncertain. Trimming left V 0 bases short and J 1 base short, with 8 bases between. Per the germline V gene, CDR1 is KGHSH and CDR2 is LQKENI. CDR3 length: 15 residues. Written as DNA, the CDR3 is TGTGCCAGCTCACCACCGGCTACCCGCACAGATACGCAGTATTTT. It translates to CASSPPATRTDTQYF.

In DNA, the CDR3 is TGTGCCAGCAGCTTGACCCCCGGCCCGGCCGCCGCAGGCTCCTACGAGCAGTACTTC. Translation: CASSLTPGPAAAGSYEQYF. The chain recombines TRBV5-5 with TRBJ2-7, with D uncertain. Trimming pared 1 base from V and 0 bases from J, leaving 23 bases between. Germline V gene data show CDR1 as SGHKS and CDR2 as YYEKEE (reference sequence). CDR3 length equals 19 residues.

This chain connects TRBV20-1 to TRBJ1-1; D may be TRBD1 (6 bases). The CDR3 spans 11 residues. V shed 6 bases and J shed 6 bases, with 11 bases lying between them. Germline V gene data show CDR1 as DFQATT and CDR2 as SNEGSKA (reference sequence). CDR3 region: CSAQGKAEAFF. The CDR3 DNA is TGCAGTGCCCAGGGGAAGGCTGAAGCTTTCTTT.

In this sample, this clone turned up once. DNA for the CDR3: TGTGCCAGCAGCTTAGGAGGCTCCCTCAATGAGCAGTTCTTC. This encodes CASSLGGSLNEQFF. This sequence joins TRBV13 and TRBJ2-1; D call uncertain. This CDR3 region has 14 residues. The V end was cut by 0 bases, the J end by 6 bases, with 9 bases between. Germline V gives CDR1 PRHDT, CDR2 FYEKMQ (reference sequence).